The 18 T cell receptor beta chains listed next were all sequenced from one sample in a study of T cells after yellow fever vaccination. One entry per CDR3 protein results from TCRdb running MiXCR on the 5' RACE reads. The table includes about 400,000 distinct CDR3 sequences, about 6% detected once. Sequencing was performed on PBMCs, taken 5 days after the yellow fever booster vaccination. The origin of the receptors is a man younger than 45 who received the YFV17D yellow fever vaccine.

This clonotype has a count of ten or more. This chain uses TRBV27 with TRBJ2-4, with D possibly called TRBD1 or TRBD2 (6 bases each). The CDR3 sequence is 17 residues long. The germline gives CDR1 MNHEY, CDR2 SMNVEV (reference sequence). The V end lost 0 bases, the J end lost 0 bases, and 12 bases lay between the germline ends. Here the CDR3 reads CASSLSGGSSAKNIQYF. Written as DNA, the CDR3 is TGTGCCAGCAGTTTATCGGGGGGCTCTTCAGCCAAAAACATTCAGTACTTC.

The V and J genes are TRBV6-4 and TRBJ2-6; no clear D gene. V lost 0 bases, J lost 0 bases, and 3 bases lay in between. The CDR3 is made up of 15 amino acids. Germline CDR1 reads MRHNA; CDR2 reads SNTAGT. CDR3 region: CASSDSSSGANVLTF. CDR3 coding DNA: TGTGCCAGCAGTGACTCAAGCTCTGGGGCCAACGTCCTGACTTTC.

This clonotype came up many times. The rearrangement joins TRBV5-1 to TRBJ2-3; 7 bases agree with TRBD1. V lost 4 bases to trimming and J lost 7 bases; unmatched junction nucleotides: 6. Looked up from germline, CDR1 is SGHRS and CDR2 is YFSETQ. The CDR3 is 13 amino acids. CDR3 residues: CASSPGQENTQYF. The CDR3 DNA reads TGCGCCAGCAGCCCAGGACAGGAGAATACGCAGTATTTT.

The genes are TRBV5-4 and TRBJ2-1; 10 positions match TRBD2. Trimming took 4 bases from V and 3 from J; bases not matched to a gene: 13. This CDR3 has 18 residues. Germline values: CDR1 SGHNT, CDR2 YYREEE (reference sequence). The CDR3 loop is CASSGTSGEHFNYNEQFF. CDR3 bases: TGTGCCAGCAGCGGAACTAGCGGGGAACACTTTAACTACAATGAGCAGTTCTTC.

J is TRBJ2-1 and V is TRBV5-1; TRBD2 matches 8 bases. Trimming removed 4 bases from V and 10 bases from J; junction bases left unmatched: 16. Per germline, CDR1 SGHRS and CDR2 YFSETQ. The CDR3 covers 16 residues. The CDR3 DNA is TGCGCCAGCAGCCCCCCCGCGATAGCGGGGCGGGGAGAGCAGTTCTTC. Amino acid sequence: CASSPPAIAGRGEQFF.

The genes are TRBV30 and TRBJ1-5; tentatively, D is TRBD1 (6 bases). Looked up from germline, CDR1 is GTSNPN and CDR2 is SVGIG (reference sequence). Trimming took off 3 bases at V and 3 bases at J, with 12 bases between the two ends. The CDR3 runs to 14 residues. CDR3 DNA sequence: TGTGCCTGGAGGGGTCAGGGGTTCAATCAGCCCCAGCATTTT. Translated, it gives CAWRGQGFNQPQHF.

This clonotype came up a few times. The chain is built from TRBV19 and TRBJ2-7; TRBD1 agrees at 8 bases. V lost 5 bases, J lost 2 bases, and 5 bases stayed unmatched. The CDR3 sequence is 14 residues long. Germline CDR1 is LNHDA and CDR2 is SQIVND (reference sequence). The CDR3 loop reads CASSVRTGTYEQYF. In nucleotides, the CDR3 is TGTGCCAGTAGTGTCCGGACAGGGACCTACGAGCAGTACTTC.

This clonotype came up many times. The J gene is TRBJ2-7, the V gene TRBV5-6, with D possibly being TRBD1 (5 bases). The germline V and J ends were trimmed by 4 bases and 7 bases, with 18 bases remaining between them. CDR1 is SGHDT, CDR2 YYEEEE, per germline. The CDR3 has 14 amino acids. CDR3 bases: TGTGCCAGCAGCCCCTCACACTCATGGACAGAGCAGTACTTC. As protein: CASSPSHSWTEQYF.

The chain carries TRBV25-1 and TRBJ2-5; D unclear. With 6 bases removed from V and 5 bases from J, the gap between germline ends came to 10 bases. This CDR3 contains 12 residues. Germline loops: CDR1 MGHDK, CDR2 SYGVNS. As DNA, the CDR3 is TGTGCCAGCAGGGACCTCGAGGAGACCCAGTACTTC. This encodes CASRDLEETQYF.

This clonotype came up many times. The chain carries TRBV7-2 and TRBJ2-1; the D gene could be TRBD1 or TRBD2 (6 bases each). Germline V gives CDR1 SGHTA, CDR2 FQGNSA. The length of the CDR3 is 16 residues. The V and J ends lost 3 bases and 3 bases respectively, with 15 bases between them. CDR3 in amino acids: CASSLGPGARYNEQFF. The CDR3 nucleotides read TGTGCCAGCAGCTTGGGCCCGGGGGCACGCTACAATGAGCAGTTCTTC.

The chain joins TRBV7-2 to TRBJ2-1; D might be TRBD2 (6 bases). Deletions cut 5 bases from V and 8 bases from J, with 19 bases between. The CDR3 sequence is 15 residues long. Per germline, CDR1 SGHTA and CDR2 FQGNSA. The DNA for the CDR3 is TGTGCCAGCAGCGTGTGGGGCGGGGAGACGGATGAGCAGTTCTTC. Its translation: CASSVWGGETDEQFF.

The sample holds a few counts of this clonotype. V and J are TRBV5-1 and TRBJ2-7; no clear D. Trimming removed 0 bases from V and 7 bases from J, with 11 bases in between. Germline V CDR1 and CDR2: SGHRS, YFSETQ. The CDR3 is 13 amino acids. The CDR3 DNA reads TGCGCCAGCAGCTTGGAGCCCCCCAAGGAGCAGTACTTC. The encoded protein is CASSLEPPKEQYF. Full variable domain (outside the CDR3, taken from reference TRBV5-1 and TRBJ2-7): KAGVTQTPRYLIKTRGQQVTLSCSPISGHRSVSWYQQTPGQGLQFLFEYFSETQRNKGNFPGRFSGRQFSNSRSEMNVSTLELGDSALYLCASSLEPPKEQYFGPGTRLTVT.

This clonotype has ten or more counts. This sequence joins TRBV7-2 and TRBJ2-3, with D possibly being TRBD1 (7 bases). V lost 5 bases to trimming and J lost 5 bases, with 11 bases between them. In germline, CDR1 is SGHTA, CDR2 FQGNSA. The CDR3 spans 13 residues. The DNA of the CDR3 is TGTGCCAGCAGCCCTCAGGGGGGAGATACGCAGTATTTT. Its translation: CASSPQGGDTQYF.

This clonotype was found many times. J is TRBJ2-1 and V is TRBV6-2 or TRBV6-3; no firm D call. This CDR3 comprises 16 residues. Germline V gene sequence: CDR1 MNHEY, CDR2 SVGEGT. Trimming took 8 bases from V and 2 from J, leaving 19 bases between them. CDR3 coding DNA: TGTGCCAGCCCTGACCCATCCGTTCGACCCTACAATGAGCAGTTCTTC. Translating gives CASPDPSVRPYNEQFF.

This clonotype has only a few counts. The chain combines TRBV7-2 with TRBJ2-2, with D perhaps being TRBD1 or TRBD2 (5 bases each). The CDR3 totals 16 residues. The V gene lost 3 bases and the J gene lost 0 bases, with 11 bases spanning the gap. The germline V gene encodes CDR1 SGHTA and CDR2 FQGNSA. This CDR3 is CASSLKGRANTGELFF. The CDR3, as DNA: TGTGCCAGCAGCTTGAAGGGGAGAGCGAACACCGGGGAGCTGTTTTTT.

Ten or more counts support this clonotype. This rearrangement joins TRBV24-1 to TRBJ2-7; D might be TRBD2 (5 bases). The V end lost 8 bases, the J end lost 3 bases, and 16 bases lay between the germline ends. In germline, CDR1 is KGHDR, CDR2 SFDVKD. The CDR3 is 14 residues long. In DNA, the CDR3 is TGTGCCACCACTGAGGTGGGAGCGGTCTACGAGCAGTACTTC. It is translated as CATTEVGAVYEQYF.

This clonotype was observed many times. The rearrangement links TRBV20-1 to TRBJ2-2; 9 bases align to TRBD1. The CDR3 extends over 16 amino acids. Germline-derived CDR1 and CDR2 are DFQATT and SNEGSKA (reference sequence). J gave up 2 bases and V 4 bases, and 8 bases lay outside the gene matches. The CDR3 loop is CSANRPGQGNTGELFF. The CDR3 nucleotides are TGCAGTGCTAACCGACCGGGACAGGGAAACACCGGGGAGCTGTTTTTT.

This sequence joins TRBV29-1 and TRBJ2-2; 12 nucleotides line up with TRBD2. Trimming cost V 7 bases and J 7 bases; bases outside gene matches: 16. The CDR3 extends over 17 amino acids. The germline CDR1 and CDR2 sequences are SQVTM and ANQGSEA. CDR3 sequence (DNA): TGCAGCGGAAAGACGGGACTAGCGGGCCAAGCGGGCGGGGAGCTGTTTTTT. Amino acid sequence: CSGKTGLAGQAGGELFF.